The clone carrying this TCR beta chain was seen once. This sample is drawn from a study of blood T cell repertoires in COVID-19. Overall study: The United States, Italy and Spain provided the acute and convalescent COVID-19 samples.

Under the authors' procedure: Amplification of reference gene primers was used by the study to estimate nucleated cell counts. Produced via immunoSEQ multiplex PCR; TCRdb's table is partial and in-frame only. The DNA gave D and trimming, while V, J and clone size come from that table. This table holds 290,000 or so clones, roughly 80% found once. Participants were aged roughly 18 to 89 years from 20 to 30 US areas. The sample taken for sequencing was PBMCs or T cells enriched from blood (not recorded which). This TCR derives from a man between 40 and 49 years old who had been exposed to COVID-19.

Here the CDR3 reads CSVAGTANEQFF. The DNA of the CDR3 is TGCAGCGTTGCCGGGACAGCAAATGAGCAGTTCTTC. V usage is TRBV29-1 and J usage is TRBJ2-1; 7 bases are a match to TRBD1. Trimming at V came to 4 bases and at J to 7 bases, leaving 4 bases not matched to a gene. The CDR3 has 12 residues. The V gene's germline CDR1 is SQVTM and CDR2 ANQGSEA.